This T cell receptor (beta chain) was recorded in a study of T cell repertoires in cytomegalovirus infection. At the level of the study: CMV epitopes used comprised recently identified HLA-C-restricted ones and well-studied HLA-B-restricted ones. Public TCR beta signatures were indicative of both CMV infection and a matching HLA type.

TCRdb processed the reads anew with MiXCR; each CDR3 protein has one entry. This table holds 830,000 or so distinct CDR3 sequences, about 33% found once. This clonotype was seen a few times. Its antigen remains unknown. This CDR3 is 18 amino acids long. The V gene's germline CDR1 is GTSNPN and CDR2 SVGIG (reference sequence). Losses at the gene ends were 0 bases for V and 2 bases for J; bases not matched to a gene: 12. The chain has TRBV30 and TRBJ2-1, with 8 bases fitting TRBD2. The clonotype comes from a human donor in good health (CMV status not recorded). Some clones in this sample may be carry-over from other donors' samples. The specimen was cultured CD8+ T cells from PBMCs, collected from culture after CMV antigen stimulation. CDR3 residues: CAWSVASGGSRTYNEQFF. The CDR3 coding sequence is TGTGCCTGGAGTGTAGCCAGCGGGGGTTCCCGAACCTACAATGAGCAGTTCTTC. Full variable domain (outside the CDR3, taken from reference TRBV30 and TRBJ2-1): SQTIHQWPATLVQPVGSPLSLECTVEGTSNPNLYWYRQAAGRGLQLLFYSVGIGQISSEVPQNLSASRPQDRQFILSSKKLLLSDSGFYLCAWSVASGGSRTYNEQFFGPGTRLTVL.